This T cell receptor beta chain was sequenced during a study of Ad26.COV2.S vaccination and SARS-CoV-2 variants. On the study more broadly: Intramuscular Ad26.COV2.S at 5x10^10 or 1x10^11 viral particles. Study-wide findings and caveats: Vaccine recipients had higher spike-specific TCR breadth than placebo recipients. Those who received vaccine or placebo ended up with similar non-spike TCR breadth.

Sequencing was performed with immunoSEQ multiplex PCR; in TCRdb, only in-frame clones are kept and a portion is missing. Here the sample spans roughly 350,000 clones, 75% to 90% being singletons. Germline CDR1 is SEHNR and CDR2 is FQNEAQ (reference sequence). The CDR3 contains 15 residues. With V trimmed by 5 bases and J by 1 base, 7 bases remained unmatched. Treatment indicated: some 20 received Ad26.COV2.S at low or high dose, single or two shots; 5 received placebo; per-sample allocation not given. Samples were taken on day 63 after the first vaccine or placebo injection. Ad26.COV2.S expressed prefusion-stabilized spike from the original Wuhan strain. A note on this clone: Its antigen is still unknown.

The chain carries TRBV7-9 and TRBJ2-5, with 7 nucleotides matching TRBD1. The TCR was taken from a person aged 18-65 years who received the Ad26.COV2.S COVID-19 vaccine or a placebo. The material sequenced was peripheral blood, taken in a trial of Ad26.COV2.S vaccine versus placebo. CDR3 loop: CASSPRTGFQETQYF. CDR3 nucleotides: TGTGCCAGCAGCCCACGGACAGGCTTCCAAGAGACCCAGTACTTC.